The clone carrying this T cell receptor beta chain was observed at least ten times. This sample is part of a study of T-cell reconstitution after alpha-beta-depleted transplantation in children. Preparation of the TCRbeta library was carried out with unique molecular identifiers. In TCRdb, the PCR reads were re-called with MiXCR into one record per CDR3 protein. Of roughly 120,000 distinct CDR3 sequences in the sample, more than 20% were seen once. CDR3 length equals 14 residues. Trimming stripped 5 bases from V and 0 bases from J, with 13 bases between. Germline CDR1 reads SQVTM; CDR2 reads ANQGSEA. This specimen consisted of PBMCs, mostly from graft donor cells, obtained 180 days after TCRalphabeta/CD19-depleted stem cell transplant. The TCR comes from a male patient between 2 and 10 years old who had a stem cell transplant for chronic granulomatous disease, so the T cells may come from the graft donor. The V and J genes are TRBV29-1 and TRBJ1-1; D is possibly TRBD1 (5 bases). The CDR3 DNA is TGCAGCGTTCGGGGGATCAAAGTGAACACTGAAGCTTTCTTT. Protein: CSVRGIKVNTEAFF. Full variable domain (rest looked up from reference TRBV29-1 and TRBJ1-1): SAVISQKPSRDICQRGTSLTIQCQVDSQVTMMFWYRQQPGQSLTLIATANQGSEATYESGFVIDKFPISRPNLTFSTLTVSNMSPEDSSIYLCSVRGIKVNTEAFFGQGTRLTVV.